In its sample, the clone carrying this T cell receptor beta chain was seen a few times. These data come from a study of blood T cell repertoires in COVID-19. Turning to the study itself: Samples representing acute and convalescent COVID-19 were sourced from the United States, Italy and Spain. PBMCs, B-cell-depleted T cells, or T cells provided the cDNA or gDNA that made up the material.

The CDR3 length is 15 residues. J was trimmed by 5 bases and V by 2 bases; bases with no gene match: 4. The V gene's germline CDR1 is MGHRA and CDR2 YSYEKL. Under the authors' procedure: From reference gene primer amplification, estimates of nucleated cell counts were derived. The assay was immunoSEQ multiplex PCR, and TCRdb's table has in-frame clones only and misses some. The D gene and trimming were derived from the DNA, and the V and J assignments and clone size from that table. Here the sample spans under 250,000 clones, approximately 85% being singletons. V is TRBV4-1 and J is TRBJ2-2; TRBD1 agrees at 8 bases. The source of this sequence is a man over 45 with COVID-19, enrolled during active disease. The sample comprised peripheral blood. The CDR3 sequence is CASSQRQGWTGELFF. DNA of the CDR3: TGCGCCAGCAGCCAACGACAGGGGTGGACCGGGGAGCTGTTTTTT.